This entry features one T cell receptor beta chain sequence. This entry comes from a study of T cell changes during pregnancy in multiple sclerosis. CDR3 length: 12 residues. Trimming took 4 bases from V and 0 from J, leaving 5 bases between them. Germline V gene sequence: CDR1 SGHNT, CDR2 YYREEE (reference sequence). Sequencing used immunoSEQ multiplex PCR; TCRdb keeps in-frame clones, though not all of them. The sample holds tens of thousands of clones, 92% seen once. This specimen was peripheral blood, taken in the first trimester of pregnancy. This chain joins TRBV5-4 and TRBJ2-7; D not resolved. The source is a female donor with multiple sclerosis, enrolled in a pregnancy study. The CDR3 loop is CASSPSSYEQYF. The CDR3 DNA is TGTGCCAGCAGCCCGTCCTCCTACGAGCAGTACTTC.